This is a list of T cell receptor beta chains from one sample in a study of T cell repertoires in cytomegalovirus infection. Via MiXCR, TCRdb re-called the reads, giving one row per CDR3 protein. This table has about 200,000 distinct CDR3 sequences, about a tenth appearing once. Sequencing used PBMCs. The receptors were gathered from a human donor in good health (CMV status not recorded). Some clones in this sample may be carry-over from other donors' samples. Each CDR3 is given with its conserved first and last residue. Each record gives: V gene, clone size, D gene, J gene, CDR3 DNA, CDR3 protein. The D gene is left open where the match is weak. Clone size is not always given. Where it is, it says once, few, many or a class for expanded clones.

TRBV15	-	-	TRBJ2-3	TGTGCCACCAGCAGACGGTCTAGCACAGATACGCAGTATTTT	CATSRRSSTDTQYF
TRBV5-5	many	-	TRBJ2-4	TGTGCCAGCAGCTTGGAGACCAAAAACATTCAGTACTTC	CASSLETKNIQYF
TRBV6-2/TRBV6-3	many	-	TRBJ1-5	TGTGCCAGCAGTTACTCGGGATCCGCCGGCGTTGGGCCCCAGCATTTT	CASSYSGSAGVGPQHF
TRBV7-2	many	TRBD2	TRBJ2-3	TGTGCCAGCAGCGTGACTAGCGGGAGGGCTACAGATACGCAGTATTTT	CASSVTSGRATDTQYF
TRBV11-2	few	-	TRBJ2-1	TGTGCCAGCAGCTTAGGGCAAGGCCGCTACAATGAGCAGTTCTTC	CASSLGQGRYNEQFF
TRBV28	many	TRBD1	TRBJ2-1	TGTGCCAGCAGCCCGCTGGAATGGACAGGGGAGTGGAATGAGCAGTTCTTC	CASSPLEWTGEWNEQFF
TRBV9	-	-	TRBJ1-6	TGTGCCAGCAGCGTAGGCAGCCTTGGGGATTCACCCCTCCACTTT	CASSVGSLGDSPLHF
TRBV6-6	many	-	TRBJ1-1	TGTGCCAGCAGCACAACAAGAAAGAACACTGAAGCTTTCTTT	CASSTTRKNTEAFF
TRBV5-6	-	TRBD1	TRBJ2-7	TGTGCCAGCAGCTGGAGACAGGGGCCTTCCTACGAGCAGTACTTC	CASSWRQGPSYEQYF
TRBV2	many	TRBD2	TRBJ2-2	TGTGCCAGCTCGGAGTCTGCTCTAGCGGGGGTAACCGGGGAGCTGTTTTTT	CASSESALAGVTGELFF
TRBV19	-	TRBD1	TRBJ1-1	TGTGCCAGTAGTGACACGGGACAGATGAACACTGAAGCTTTCTTT	CASSDTGQMNTEAFF
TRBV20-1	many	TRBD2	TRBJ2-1	TGCAATGCTAGAGAGGATTCTAGCGGGGGCCGACTACTAAGCTCCTACAATGAGCAGTTCTTC	CNAREDSSGGRLLSSYNEQFF
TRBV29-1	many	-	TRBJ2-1	TGCAGCGTTGTAGGGGAAAGCGGAAGTTACAATGAGCAGTTCTTC	CSVVGESGSYNEQFF
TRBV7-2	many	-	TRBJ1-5	TGTGCCAGCAGCTCCCGGTTGGGGTCGGGCAATCAGCCCCAGCATTTT	CASSSRLGSGNQPQHF
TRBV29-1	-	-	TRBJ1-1	TGCAGCGTTGCTGTCCGCGGCAGGGTGACTGAAGCTTTCTTT	CSVAVRGRVTEAFF
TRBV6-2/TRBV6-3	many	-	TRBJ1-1	TGTGCCAGCAGTTACATGGACCTGAACACTGAAGCTTTCTTT	CASSYMDLNTEAFF
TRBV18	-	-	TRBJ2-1	TGTGCCAGCTCGTTAGGTGATTTTGGGGTTGAGCAGTTCTTC	CASSLGDFGVEQFF
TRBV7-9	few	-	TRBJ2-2	TGTGCCAGCAGCTTCGGCGGAGCGAACACCGGGGAGCTGTTTTTT	CASSFGGANTGELFF
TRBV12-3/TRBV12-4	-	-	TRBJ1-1	TGTGCCAGCACCTCGGGGGCGGCGAACACTGAAGCTTTCTTT	CASTSGAANTEAFF
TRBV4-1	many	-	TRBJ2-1	TGCGCCAGCAGGGGAAATGATGAGCAGTTCTTC	CASRGNDEQFF
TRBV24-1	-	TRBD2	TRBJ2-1	TGTGCCACCAGTGACTCCTGGACTAGCGGGGCCTACAATGAGCAGTTCTTC	CATSDSWTSGAYNEQFF